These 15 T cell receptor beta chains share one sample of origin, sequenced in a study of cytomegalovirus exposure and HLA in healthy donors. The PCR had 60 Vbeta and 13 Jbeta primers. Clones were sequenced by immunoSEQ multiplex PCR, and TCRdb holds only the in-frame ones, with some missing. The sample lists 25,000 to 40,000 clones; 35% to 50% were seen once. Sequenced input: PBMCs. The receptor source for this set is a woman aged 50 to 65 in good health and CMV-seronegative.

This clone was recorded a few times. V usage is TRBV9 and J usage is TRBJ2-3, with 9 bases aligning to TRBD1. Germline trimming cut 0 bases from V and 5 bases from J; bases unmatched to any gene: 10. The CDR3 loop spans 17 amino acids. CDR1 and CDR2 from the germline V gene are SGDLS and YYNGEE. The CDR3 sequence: CASSVVIRDREIDTQYF. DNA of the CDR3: TGTGCCAGCAGCGTAGTAATACGGGACAGGGAAATAGATACGCAGTATTTT.

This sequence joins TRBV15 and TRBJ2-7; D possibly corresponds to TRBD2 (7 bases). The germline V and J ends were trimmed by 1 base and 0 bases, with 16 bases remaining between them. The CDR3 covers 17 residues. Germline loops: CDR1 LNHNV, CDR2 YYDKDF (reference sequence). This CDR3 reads CATSRGQGGTLSYEQYF. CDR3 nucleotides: TGTGCCACCAGCAGAGGTCAGGGAGGGACACTCTCCTACGAGCAGTACTTC.

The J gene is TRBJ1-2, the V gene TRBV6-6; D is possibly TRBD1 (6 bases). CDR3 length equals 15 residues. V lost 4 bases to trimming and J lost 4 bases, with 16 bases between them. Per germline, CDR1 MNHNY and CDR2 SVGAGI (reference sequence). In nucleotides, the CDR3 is TGTGCCAGCAGTTCGGGGGGAGGACAGCTCTATGGCTACACCTTC. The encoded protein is CASSSGGGQLYGYTF.

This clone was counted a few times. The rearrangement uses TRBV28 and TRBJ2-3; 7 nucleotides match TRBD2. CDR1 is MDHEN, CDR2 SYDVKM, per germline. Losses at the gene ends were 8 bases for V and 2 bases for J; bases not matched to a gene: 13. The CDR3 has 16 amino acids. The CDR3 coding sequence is TGTGCCAGCCAAGCTTTTACTCAGCGGGACACAGATACGCAGTATTTT. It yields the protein CASQAFTQRDTDTQYF. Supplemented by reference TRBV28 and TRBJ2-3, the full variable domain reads DVKVTQSSRYLVKRTGEKVFLECVQDMDHENMFWYRQDPGLGLRLIYFSYDVKMKEKGDIPEGYSVSREKKERFSLILESASTNQTSMYLCASQAFTQRDTDTQYFGPGTRLTVL.

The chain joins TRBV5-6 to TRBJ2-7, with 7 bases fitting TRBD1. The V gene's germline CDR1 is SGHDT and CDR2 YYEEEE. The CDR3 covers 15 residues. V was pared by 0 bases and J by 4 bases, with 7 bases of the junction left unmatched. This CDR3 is CASSLGPGQTYEQYF. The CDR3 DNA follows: TGTGCCAGCAGCTTGGGCCCGGGACAGACTTACGAGCAGTACTTC.

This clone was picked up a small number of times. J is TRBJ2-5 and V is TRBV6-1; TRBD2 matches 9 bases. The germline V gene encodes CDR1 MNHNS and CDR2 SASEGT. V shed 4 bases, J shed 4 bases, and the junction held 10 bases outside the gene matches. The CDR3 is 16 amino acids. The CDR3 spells CASSAGLAHGGETQYF. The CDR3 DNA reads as TGTGCCAGCAGTGCGGGACTAGCTCACGGAGGAGAGACCCAGTACTTC.

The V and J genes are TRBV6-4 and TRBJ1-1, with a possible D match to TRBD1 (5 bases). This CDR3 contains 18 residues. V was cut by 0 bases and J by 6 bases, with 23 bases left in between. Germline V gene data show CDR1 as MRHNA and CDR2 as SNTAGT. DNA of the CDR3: TGTGCCAGCAGTGACTCGTACGCGTGGGGAGGGTTCAGGGCTGAAGCTTTCTTT. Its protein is CASSDSYAWGGFRAEAFF.

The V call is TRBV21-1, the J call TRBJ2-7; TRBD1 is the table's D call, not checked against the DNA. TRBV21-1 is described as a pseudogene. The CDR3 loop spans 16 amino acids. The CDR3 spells CASSKARPGQLYEQYF. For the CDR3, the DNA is TGTGCCAGCAGCAAAGCGCGGCCGGGACAGCTATACGAGCAGTACTTC.

As DNA, the CDR3 is TGTGCCAGCAGTGAAGTTGGAGAATCCAACGTCCTGACTTTC. This codes for CASSEVGESNVLTF. The chain carries TRBV6-1 and TRBJ2-6; D unclear. Trimming cost V 1 base and J 8 bases, with 9 bases left between them. In germline, CDR1 is MNHNS, CDR2 SASEGT. The CDR3 runs to 14 residues.

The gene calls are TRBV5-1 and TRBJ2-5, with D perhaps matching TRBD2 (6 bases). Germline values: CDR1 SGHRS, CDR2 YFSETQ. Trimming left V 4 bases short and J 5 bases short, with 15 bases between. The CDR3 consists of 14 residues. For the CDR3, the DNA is TGCGCCAGCAGCACGGGACTGATTGCGGAGACCCAGTACTTC. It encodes CASSTGLIAETQYF.

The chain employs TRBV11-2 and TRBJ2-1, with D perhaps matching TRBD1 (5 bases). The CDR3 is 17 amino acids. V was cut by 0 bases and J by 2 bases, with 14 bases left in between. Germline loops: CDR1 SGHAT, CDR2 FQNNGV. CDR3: CASSLEGLRATYNEQFF. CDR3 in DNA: TGTGCCAGCAGCTTAGAGGGGCTCAGGGCCACCTACAATGAGCAGTTCTTC.

The CDR3 sequence is CASSRGTGPHQPQHF. In nucleotides, the CDR3 is TGTGCCAGCAGTCGGGGGACAGGCCCTCATCAGCCCCAGCATTTT. This chain uses TRBV28 with TRBJ1-5; TRBD1 agrees at 8 bases. The V gene end was trimmed by 5 bases and the J gene end by 5 bases; junction bases not matched to a gene: 8. Germline V gives CDR1 MDHEN, CDR2 SYDVKM. This CDR3 contains 15 residues. The variable domain in full, with the rest retrieved from reference TRBV28 and TRBJ1-5, is DVKVTQSSRYLVKRTGEKVFLECVQDMDHENMFWYRQDPGLGLRLIYFSYDVKMKEKGDIPEGYSVSREKKERFSLILESASTNQTSMYLCASSRGTGPHQPQHFGDGTRLSIL.

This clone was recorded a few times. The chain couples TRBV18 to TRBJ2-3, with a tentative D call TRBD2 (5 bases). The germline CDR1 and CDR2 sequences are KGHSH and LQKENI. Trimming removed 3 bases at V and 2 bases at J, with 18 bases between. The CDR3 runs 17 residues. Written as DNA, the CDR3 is TGTGCCAGCTCACCGAGTTTGGCCGGGGTTGTCACAGATACGCAGTATTTT. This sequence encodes CASSPSLAGVVTDTQYF.

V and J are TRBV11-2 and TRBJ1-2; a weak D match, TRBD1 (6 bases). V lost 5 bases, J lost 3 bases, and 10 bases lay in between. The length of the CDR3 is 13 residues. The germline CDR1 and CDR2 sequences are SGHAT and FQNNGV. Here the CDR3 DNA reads TGTGCCAGCAGCCGGGGGGGGCACTATGGCTACACCTTC. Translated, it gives CASSRGGHYGYTF.

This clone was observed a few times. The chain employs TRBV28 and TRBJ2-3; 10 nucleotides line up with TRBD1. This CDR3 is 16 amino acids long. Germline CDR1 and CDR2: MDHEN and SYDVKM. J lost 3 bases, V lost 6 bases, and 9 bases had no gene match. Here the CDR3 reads CASSAIGDRGTDTQYF. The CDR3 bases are TGTGCCAGCAGCGCGATCGGGGACAGGGGTACAGATACGCAGTATTTT.